One sample yielded the 14 T cell receptor beta chains listed below, sequenced in a study of CD8 T cells in Susac syndrome. RNA in amounts of roughly 0.5 to 1 ug was reverse transcribed with random hexamers. One entry per CDR3 protein, called by TCRdb with MiXCR from the immunoSEQ multiplex PCR reads. Of around 130,000 distinct CDR3 sequences listed, around 94% are singletons. Sequencing was carried out using CD8+ T cells from PBMCs. Every receptor here comes from a human donor with Susac syndrome.

The chain uses TRBV30 and TRBJ2-1; TRBD1 aligns across 11 bases. V dropped 1 base and J dropped 5; count of bases not matched to a gene: 7. This CDR3 region has 16 residues. From germline, CDR1 is GTSNPN and CDR2 SVGIG (reference sequence). The CDR3 DNA reads TGTGCCTGGAGTGACGTGCCGGGACAGGGGGACAATGAGCAGTTCTTC. It yields the protein CAWSDVPGQGDNEQFF.

This clonotype appeared a single time. The rearrangement uses TRBV5-1 and TRBJ1-2; TRBD1 is a possible D gene (6 bases). The CDR3 sequence is 13 residues long. Trimming left V 6 bases short and J 1 base short, with 10 bases between. Germline CDR1 reads SGHRS; CDR2 reads YFSETQ. The CDR3 sequence is CASKQGVNYGYTF. The CDR3 region has the DNA TGCGCCAGCAAACAGGGAGTTAACTATGGCTACACCTTC. Full variable domain (rest looked up from reference TRBV5-1 and TRBJ1-2): KAGVTQTPRYLIKTRGQQVTLSCSPISGHRSVSWYQQTPGQGLQFLFEYFSETQRNKGNFPGRFSGRQFSNSRSEMNVSTLELGDSALYLCASKQGVNYGYTFGSGTRLTVV.

This sequence joins TRBV13 and TRBJ2-1; 9 positions agree with TRBD2. J lost 8 bases, V lost 6 bases, and 11 bases had no gene match. Germline loops: CDR1 PRHDT, CDR2 FYEKMQ (reference sequence). The CDR3 runs 15 residues. The CDR3 region is CASRPEAGGGDEQFF. CDR3 coding DNA: TGTGCCAGCAGGCCCGAAGCGGGGGGCGGGGATGAGCAGTTCTTC.

V is TRBV6-5 and J is TRBJ2-1; D gene uncertain. Between the trimmed V and J ends, which lost 2 bases and 4 bases, there was a span of 6 bases. CDR3 length equals 13 residues. From germline, CDR1 is MNHEY and CDR2 SVGAGI. Here the CDR3 DNA reads TGTGCCAGCAGTTACGGGCTGTACAATGAGCAGTTCTTC. Translated: CASSYGLYNEQFF.

The chain couples TRBV4-1 to TRBJ2-6; 8 bases are a match to TRBD1. Looked up from germline, CDR1 is MGHRA and CDR2 is YSYEKL. V was clipped by 4 bases and J by 1 base; unmatched bases: 9. CDR3 length: 18 residues. The CDR3 nucleotides are TGCGCCAGCAGCCCACGACAGGGGTCGGAATCTGGGGCCAACGTCCTGACTTTC. It encodes CASSPRQGSESGANVLTF.

V usage is TRBV19 and J usage is TRBJ1-2, with D tentatively TRBD1 (5 bases). Germline values: CDR1 LNHDA, CDR2 SQIVND (reference sequence). The CDR3 contains 19 residues. Trimming stripped 7 bases from V and 4 bases from J, with 31 bases between. The CDR3 protein is CASKLRGERTNSVPYGYTF. The CDR3 bases are TGTGCCAGTAAGCTTCGGGGGGAGAGGACTAACTCCGTTCCCTATGGCTACACCTTC. The full variable domain, completed using reference TRBV19 and TRBJ1-2, is DGGITQSPKYLFRKEGQNVTLSCEQNLNHDAMYWYRQDPGQGLRLIYYSQIVNDFQKGDIAEGYSVSREKKESFPLTVTSAQKNPTAFYLCASKLRGERTNSVPYGYTFGSGTRLTVV.

J is TRBJ2-7 and V is TRBV29-1, with D unresolved. V lost 6 bases, J lost 0 bases, and 12 bases lay in between. The CDR3 loop spans 13 amino acids. Germline V gene lookup returns CDR1 SQVTM and CDR2 ANQGSEA. CDR3 DNA: TGCAGCGTCCTTGACACGGCCTCCTACGAGCAGTACTTC. Translated: CSVLDTASYEQYF.

V gene TRBV5-4 combines with J gene TRBJ1-6; possible D gene TRBD1, 6 bases. CDR3 length: 13 amino acids. Germline assignment: CDR1 SGHNT and CDR2 YYREEE (reference sequence). Trimming shortened V by 5 bases and J by 9 bases, and 12 bases separated the two germline ends. The DNA for the CDR3 is TGTGCCAGCAGGGGGGCAGTCGGTTCACCCCTCCACTTT. Protein product: CASRGAVGSPLHF. Complete variable domain (other parts from reference TRBV5-4 and TRBJ1-6): ETGVTQSPTHLIKTRGQQVTLRCSSQSGHNTVSWYQQALGQGPQFIFQYYREEENGRGNFPPRFSGLQFPNYSSELNVNALELDDSALYLCASRGAVGSPLHFGNGTRLTVT.

V is TRBV30 and J is TRBJ2-1, with D unclear. Deletions cut 4 bases from V and 7 bases from J, with 11 bases between. This CDR3 is 12 amino acids long. Germline CDR1 is GTSNPN and CDR2 is SVGIG (reference sequence). CDR3 DNA sequence: TGTGCCTGGACGGGTGAGTGGAATGAGCAGTTCTTC. This sequence encodes CAWTGEWNEQFF.

The table lists this clonotype with a count of one. The chain joins TRBV20-1 to TRBJ2-3; D is perhaps TRBD1 or TRBD2 (5 bases each). Germline V gene data show CDR1 as DFQATT and CDR2 as SNEGSKA (reference sequence). V lost 0 bases, J lost 7 bases, and 23 bases lay in between. CDR3 size: 17 residues. In DNA, the CDR3 is TGCAGTGCTAGAGATGTCGCTATTCACCTTGAGGGGTATACGCAGTATTTT. Encoded protein: CSARDVAIHLEGYTQYF.

The chain combines TRBV9 with TRBJ2-5; 7 nucleotides align to TRBD2. The germline CDR1 and CDR2 sequences are SGDLS and YYNGEE. The trim removed 0 bases at V and 3 bases at J, leaving 17 bases unmatched. The CDR3 contains 19 residues. CDR3 protein: CASSVGGWGGLKNEETQYF. The CDR3 DNA follows: TGTGCCAGCAGCGTAGGGGGATGGGGGGGACTGAAAAACGAAGAGACCCAGTACTTC.

The chain combines TRBV11-2 with TRBJ2-3, with D hard to call. The CDR3 covers 14 residues. V shed 4 bases and J shed 4 bases, with 12 bases lying between them. CDR1 is SGHAT, CDR2 FQNNGV, per germline. The CDR3 reads CASSSLFPADTQYF. As DNA, the CDR3 is TGTGCCAGCAGCTCCTTATTCCCGGCAGATACGCAGTATTTT. Based on the CDR3 plus reference TRBV11-2 and TRBJ2-3, the full variable domain is EAGVAQSPRYKIIEKRQSVAFWCNPISGHATLYWYQQILGQGPKLLIQFQNNGVVDDSQLPKDRFSAERLKGVDSTLKIQPAKLEDSAVYLCASSSLFPADTQYFGPGTRLTVL.

The chain links TRBV6-5 to TRBJ2-1; weak D call: TRBD2 (6 bases). The CDR3 sequence is 14 residues long. V was clipped by 4 bases and J by 2 bases, with 9 bases between them. Germline assignment: CDR1 MNHEY and CDR2 SVGAGI. DNA for the CDR3: TGTGCCAGCAGTTCCGGGGGACCCTACAATGAGCAGTTCTTC. Its translation: CASSSGGPYNEQFF.

This clonotype was observed a handful of times. The chain joins TRBV5-4 to TRBJ2-3; D not resolved. The germline V and J ends were trimmed by 4 bases and 1 base, with 7 bases remaining between them. Germline-derived CDR1 and CDR2 are SGHNT and YYREEE (reference sequence). The CDR3 spans 13 residues. The CDR3 DNA reads as TGTGCCAGCAGCCTGGACGGCACAGATACGCAGTATTTT. Protein sequence: CASSLDGTDTQYF.